This T cell receptor (beta chain) is drawn from a study of T cells after yellow fever vaccination. MiXCR, applied by TCRdb to the 5' RACE reads, yields one record per CDR3 protein. The sample records just over 250,000 distinct CDR3 sequences, roughly 5.2% being singletons. Germline-derived CDR1 and CDR2 are SGHNT and YYREEE (reference sequence). CDR3 length: 13 amino acids. J lost 5 bases, V lost 3 bases, and 0 bases had no gene match. There are a few counts of this clonotype. V is TRBV5-4 and J is TRBJ1-5, with 9 bases that match TRBD1. Sequencing used CD4+ T cells sorted from PBMCs, obtained on the day of the yellow fever booster vaccination. This clonotype was sampled from a man younger than 30 who received the YFV17D yellow fever vaccine. The CDR3 sequence is CASSWDRDQPQHF. DNA of the CDR3: TGTGCCAGCAGCTGGGACAGGGATCAGCCCCAGCATTTT.